The next 5 T cell receptor beta chains were all read from a single sample in a study of T cell responses to AZD1222 COVID-19 vaccine. The repertoire was sequenced with immunoSEQ multiplex PCR; TCRdb's copy has only in-frame clones and lacks some. The sample shows 100,000 to 150,000 clones, about 89% of them seen only once. The sample was peripheral blood, taken on day 0 of AZD1222 vaccination. These TCRs come from an adult in good health.

This clone occurred once. V gene TRBV11-2 combines with J gene TRBJ2-3; possibly TRBD1 for D (6 bases). The V gene's germline CDR1 is SGHAT and CDR2 FQNNGV. The CDR3 runs 15 residues. V was pared by 2 bases and J by 2 bases, with 11 bases between. CDR3 sequence (DNA): TGTGCCAGCAGCTTAAACAGGGTGTCCACAGATACGCAGTATTTT. It specifies CASSLNRVSTDTQYF.

A single count supports this clone. This chain links TRBV3-1 (or the pseudogene TRBV3-2) with TRBJ1-1; 9 bases are shared with TRBD1. CDR1 is LGHDT, CDR2 YNNKEL, per germline (reference sequence). This CDR3 has 14 residues. The V gene end was trimmed by 5 bases and the J gene end by 3 bases; junction bases not matched to a gene: 4. The CDR3 DNA follows: TGTGCCAGCAGCGTGGGACAGGGAGACACTGAAGCTTTCTTT. Encoded protein: CASSVGQGDTEAFF.

This clone was detected only once. The chain recombines TRBV9 with TRBJ1-1; no firm D call. Looked up from germline, CDR1 is SGDLS and CDR2 is YYNGEE. Trimming pared 0 bases from V and 9 bases from J, leaving 15 bases between. The CDR3 runs to 14 residues. The CDR3 reads CASSVAHSGEKAFF. The CDR3 nucleotides read TGTGCCAGCAGCGTAGCCCACAGCGGGGAAAAAGCTTTCTTT.

V and J are TRBV11-3 and TRBJ2-6; 10 bases are a match to TRBD2. After removal of 5 bases from V and 2 bases from J, the junction contained 9 bases not matched to a gene. CDR1 and CDR2 (germline): SGHNT, YENEEA. The CDR3 is 18 residues long. CDR3 DNA sequence: TGTGCCAGCAGCCCCTACGCTAGCGGGAGTCCTGGGGCCAACGTCCTGACTTTC. Protein sequence: CASSPYASGSPGANVLTF.

This sequence joins TRBV6-4 and TRBJ2-5; TRBD2 aligns across 13 bases. CDR3 length equals 15 residues. Germline CDR1 reads MRHNA; CDR2 reads SNTAGT. The J segment lost 5 bases and the V segment lost 3 bases, leaving 3 bases of the junction unmatched. The CDR3 DNA follows: TGTGCCAGCAGTGATGGGACTAGCGGGATGGAGACCCAGTACTTC. Translation: CASSDGTSGMETQYF.